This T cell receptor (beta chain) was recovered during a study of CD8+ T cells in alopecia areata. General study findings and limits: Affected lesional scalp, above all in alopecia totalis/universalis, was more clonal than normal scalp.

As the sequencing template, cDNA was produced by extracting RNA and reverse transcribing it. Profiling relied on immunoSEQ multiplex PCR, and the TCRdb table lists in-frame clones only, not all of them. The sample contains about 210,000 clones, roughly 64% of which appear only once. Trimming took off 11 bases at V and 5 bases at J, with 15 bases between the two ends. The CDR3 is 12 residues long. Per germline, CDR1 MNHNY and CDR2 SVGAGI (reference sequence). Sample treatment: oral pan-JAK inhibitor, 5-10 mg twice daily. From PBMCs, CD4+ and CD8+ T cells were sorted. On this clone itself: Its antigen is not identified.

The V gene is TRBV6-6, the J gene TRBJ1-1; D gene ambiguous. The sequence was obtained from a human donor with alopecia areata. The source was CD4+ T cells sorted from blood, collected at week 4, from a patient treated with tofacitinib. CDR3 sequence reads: CAVQRPGTEAFF. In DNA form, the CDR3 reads TGTGCCGTTCAGAGACCGGGGACTGAAGCTTTCTTT.